The 18 T cell receptor beta chains in this list originate from one sample, sequenced in a study of human T cells and chemical hapten exposure. Time point reported: patch test 3, about 24 weeks after DPC sensitization. Treatment described: therapeutic diphenylcyclopropenone sensitization with weekly scalp DPC. TCRdb redid the calling of the RACE reads with MiXCR, one entry per CDR3 protein. The table has 150,000 to 200,000 distinct CDR3 sequences, approximately 26% seen once; the top ten hold approximately 2.5%. The sample consisted of whole blood, taken in connection with sensitization to the hapten diphenylcyclopropenone (DPC). These receptors came from a woman in her forties with alopecia areata. Some clones in this sample may be carry-over from other donors' samples.

This chain uses TRBV7-2 with TRBJ2-3, with D perhaps given as TRBD1 or TRBD2 (5 bases each). The V gene's germline CDR1 is SGHTA and CDR2 FQGNSA. V lost 5 bases and J 13 bases, leaving 22 bases between the germline ends. The CDR3 loop spans 14 amino acids. CDR3 amino acids: CASSPPFVGVVKYF. DNA of the CDR3: TGTGCCAGCAGCCCTCCTTTCGTGGGGGTGGTTAAGTATTTT.

This clonotype was detected only a few times. The V gene is TRBV27, the J gene TRBJ2-5, with D unclear. The V gene's germline CDR1 is MNHEY and CDR2 SMNVEV (reference sequence). Deletions cut 2 bases from V and 1 base from J, with 8 bases between. The CDR3 length is 14 residues. The CDR3 sequence is CASSLRWTQETQYF. Written as DNA, the CDR3 is TGTGCCAGCAGTTTAAGGTGGACCCAAGAGACCCAGTACTTC.

This clonotype was detected only once. The chain is built from TRBV5-1 and TRBJ2-2, with 13 bases fitting TRBD2. Looked up from germline, CDR1 is SGHRS and CDR2 is YFSETQ. This CDR3 is 19 amino acids long. V shed 5 bases and J 4 bases; nucleotides not matched to a gene: 14. The CDR3 sequence is CASRSQGLAGWSGTGELFF. The CDR3 region has the DNA TGCGCCAGCAGATCGCAGGGACTAGCGGGATGGTCTGGCACCGGGGAGCTGTTTTTT.

The V gene is TRBV12-3 or TRBV12-4, the J gene TRBJ2-1, with 7 positions matching TRBD2. CDR3 length: 16 amino acids. The ends lost 3 bases at V and 5 bases at J; junction bases unmatched: 10. The CDR3 sequence is CASSLPRTRRHNEQFF. The CDR3 region has the DNA TGTGCCAGCAGTTTGCCCCGGACTAGGAGGCACAATGAGCAGTTCTTC.

This clonotype showed up just a few times. This chain connects TRBV6-5 to TRBJ1-2; weak D call: TRBD1 (5 bases). The germline V gene has CDR1 MNHEY and CDR2 SVGAGI. V lost 0 bases, J lost 7 bases, and 6 bases lay in between. The length of the CDR3 is 12 residues. The CDR3 region has the DNA TGTGCCAGCAGTTACTCCACAGGTGGCTACACCTTC. It is translated as CASSYSTGGYTF.

There are a few counts of this clonotype. This chain connects TRBV24-1 to TRBJ1-5, with TRBD1 matching over 7 bases. Germline V CDR1 and CDR2: KGHDR, SFDVKD. The CDR3 contains 14 residues. The ends lost 3 bases at V and 5 bases at J; junction bases unmatched: 3. The CDR3 nucleotides read TGTGCCACCAGTGATCCCGACAGGGATCAGCCCCAGCATTTT. It specifies CATSDPDRDQPQHF.

In DNA form, the CDR3 reads TGTGCCAGCAGTTTAAAGGGTAGGGGGACTGGCAGAGATACGCAGTATTTT. Its protein is CASSLKGRGTGRDTQYF. V gene TRBV27 combines with J gene TRBJ2-3; possibly TRBD1 or TRBD2 for D (6 bases each). The V and J ends lost 2 bases and 5 bases respectively, with 20 bases between them. Germline V gene lookup returns CDR1 MNHEY and CDR2 SMNVEV (reference sequence). There are 17 residues in the CDR3.

This clonotype showed up just once. This may arise from a read error, as a much more abundant clone is one base away. The CDR3 region is CATRPGQGNYGYTF. The CDR3 DNA sequence: TGTGCCACCAGACCGGGACAGGGGAACTATGGCTACACCTTC. The V and J genes are TRBV10-3 and TRBJ1-2, with 10 bases aligning to TRBD1. CDR3 length equals 14 residues. J lost 2 bases, V lost 10 bases, and 7 bases had no gene match. The germline V gene has CDR1 ENHRY and CDR2 SYGVKD.

This clonotype was seen a handful of times. The chain recombines TRBV28 with TRBJ1-2, with 7 bases matching TRBD1. Germline lookup yields CDR1 MDHEN and CDR2 SYDVKM. V lost 10 bases to trimming and J lost 3 bases; unmatched junction nucleotides: 11. This CDR3 has 14 residues. The CDR3 sequence: CAIHGSRGDYGYTF. The CDR3 DNA reads as TGTGCCATACATGGAAGCAGGGGGGACTATGGCTACACCTTC.

The V and J genes are TRBV6-5 and TRBJ2-2; maybe TRBD1 (6 bases). The V end lost 1 base, the J end lost 4 bases, and 10 bases lay between the germline ends. CDR3 length: 15 residues. Germline CDR1 reads MNHEY; CDR2 reads SVGAGI. The DNA of the CDR3 is TGTGCCAGCAGTTACTTAACAGGGATCACCGGGGAGCTGTTTTTT. It yields the protein CASSYLTGITGELFF.

The chain carries TRBV4-1 and TRBJ2-3; D is perhaps TRBD1 (5 bases). There are 15 residues in the CDR3. CDR1 is MGHRA, CDR2 YSYEKL, per germline. V was pared by 1 base and J by 3 bases, with 11 bases between. The CDR3 bases are TGCGCCAGCAGCCAAGGGGGCTTTTGGACAGATACGCAGTATTTT. This sequence encodes CASSQGGFWTDTQYF.

The count of this clonotype is one. The chain has TRBV7-2 and TRBJ2-5; a weak D match, TRBD1 (6 bases). Deletions cut 1 base from V and 3 bases from J, with 9 bases between. This CDR3 is built from 14 residues. The germline V gene has CDR1 SGHTA and CDR2 FQGNSA. The CDR3 here is CASSLVTGKETQYF. DNA of the CDR3: TGTGCCAGCAGCTTAGTTACAGGGAAAGAGACCCAGTACTTC.

The rearrangement joins TRBV7-2 to TRBJ2-4; D is ambiguous. CDR1 is SGHTA, CDR2 FQGNSA, per germline. The CDR3 length is 15 residues. V lost 3 bases to trimming and J lost 4 bases, with 13 bases between them. CDR3 sequence (DNA): TGTGCCAGCAGCTTGCTTTTTTCCGGGAAAAACATTCAGTACTTC. This gives the protein CASSLLFSGKNIQYF.

This clonotype was found many times. The chain is built from TRBV28 and TRBJ2-7, with D perhaps matching TRBD1 (6 bases). With 6 bases removed from V and 0 bases from J, the gap between germline ends came to 15 bases. CDR1 is MDHEN, CDR2 SYDVKM, per germline. This CDR3 has 15 residues. Here the CDR3 DNA reads TGTGCCAGCAGCCGTACAGGGTTGGGCTCCTACGAGCAGTACTTC. Residues: CASSRTGLGSYEQYF.

This clonotype has only a few counts. This CDR3 is CASSQEGGLNEKLFF. CDR3 DNA sequence: TGCGCCAGCAGCCAAGAGGGGGGGCTAAATGAAAAACTGTTTTTT. The rearrangement joins TRBV4-3 to TRBJ1-4; tentative D call: TRBD1 (6 bases). CDR1 is LGHNA and CDR2 is YSLEER in the germline V gene. The CDR3 has 15 amino acids. Trimming took off 0 bases at V and 5 bases at J, with 10 bases between the two ends.

This clonotype has only a few counts. V and J are TRBV10-3 and TRBJ2-1; 12 bases align to TRBD2. The V segment lost 7 bases and the J segment 0 bases; nucleotides outside the gene matches: 4. This CDR3 is 16 amino acids long. Germline CDR1 reads ENHRY; CDR2 reads SYGVKD. CDR3 DNA: TGTGCCATCAAGGGGACTAGCGGGCGCTCCTACAATGAGCAGTTCTTC. Protein: CAIKGTSGRSYNEQFF.

The J gene is TRBJ1-1, the V gene TRBV12-3 or TRBV12-4; D perhaps matches TRBD1 (5 bases). The CDR3 runs to 11 residues. V was shortened by 6 bases and J by 7 bases, with 9 bases between the two germline ends. CDR3 coding DNA: TGTGCCAGCAGGGTACAGGTTGAAGCTTTCTTT. Translated, it gives CASRVQVEAFF.

V usage is TRBV6-1 and J usage is TRBJ1-4; no firm D call. From germline, CDR1 is MNHNS and CDR2 SASEGT. The V end lost 5 bases, the J end lost 0 bases, and 13 bases lay between the germline ends. The CDR3 has 16 amino acids. The CDR3 region is CASSSRVSATNEKLFF. In DNA, the CDR3 is TGTGCCAGCAGTTCTCGGGTTTCGGCAACTAATGAAAAACTGTTTTTT.